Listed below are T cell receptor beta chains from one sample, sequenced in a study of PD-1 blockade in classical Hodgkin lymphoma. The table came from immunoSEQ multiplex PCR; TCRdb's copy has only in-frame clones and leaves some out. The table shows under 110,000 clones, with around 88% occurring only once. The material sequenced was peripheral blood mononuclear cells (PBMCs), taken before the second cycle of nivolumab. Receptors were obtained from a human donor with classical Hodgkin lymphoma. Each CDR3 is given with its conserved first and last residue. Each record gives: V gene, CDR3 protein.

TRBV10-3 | CAIKLAGSTDTQYF
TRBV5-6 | CAGGRVARGYAYNEQFF
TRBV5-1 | CASSLVEGTGYGYTF
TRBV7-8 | CASSTRSGGNNEQFF
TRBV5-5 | CASSLASTSGSTDTQYF
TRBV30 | CAWSVTGVEQFF
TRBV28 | CASSVRGLWRNTEAFF
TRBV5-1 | CASRSGAANTGELFF
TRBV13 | CASSPALAGVAGELFF
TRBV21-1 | CASSKAWSWTDYYGYTF